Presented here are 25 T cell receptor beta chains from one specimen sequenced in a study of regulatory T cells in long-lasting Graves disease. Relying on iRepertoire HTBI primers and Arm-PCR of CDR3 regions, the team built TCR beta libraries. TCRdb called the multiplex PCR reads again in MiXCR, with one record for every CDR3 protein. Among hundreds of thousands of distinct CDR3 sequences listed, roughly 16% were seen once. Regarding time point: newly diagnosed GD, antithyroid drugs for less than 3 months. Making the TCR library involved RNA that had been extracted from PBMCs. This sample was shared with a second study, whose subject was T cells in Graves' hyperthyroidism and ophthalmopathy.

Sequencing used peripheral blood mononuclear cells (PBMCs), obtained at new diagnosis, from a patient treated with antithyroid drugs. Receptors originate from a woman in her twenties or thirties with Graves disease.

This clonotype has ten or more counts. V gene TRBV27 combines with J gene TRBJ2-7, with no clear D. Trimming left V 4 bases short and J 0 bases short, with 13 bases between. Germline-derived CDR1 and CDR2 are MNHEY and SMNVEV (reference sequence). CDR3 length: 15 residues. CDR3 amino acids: CASSSTSTGSYEQYF. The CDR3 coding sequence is TGTGCCAGCAGTTCAACCTCGACTGGCTCCTACGAGCAGTACTTC.

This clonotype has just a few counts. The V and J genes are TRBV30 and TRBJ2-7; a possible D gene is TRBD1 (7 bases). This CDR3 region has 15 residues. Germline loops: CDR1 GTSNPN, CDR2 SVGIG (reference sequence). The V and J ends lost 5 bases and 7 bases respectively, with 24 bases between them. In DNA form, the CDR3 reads TGTGCCTGGGGCAGAGTGAGGGCAGGGGGGTGGGAGCAGTACTTC. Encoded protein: CAWGRVRAGGWEQYF.

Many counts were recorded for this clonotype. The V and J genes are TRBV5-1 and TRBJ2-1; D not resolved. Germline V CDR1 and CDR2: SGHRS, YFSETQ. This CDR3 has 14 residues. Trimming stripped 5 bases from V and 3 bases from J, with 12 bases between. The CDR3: CASSKGQDYNEQFF. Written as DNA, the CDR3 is TGCGCCAGCAGTAAGGGTCAAGACTACAATGAGCAGTTCTTC.

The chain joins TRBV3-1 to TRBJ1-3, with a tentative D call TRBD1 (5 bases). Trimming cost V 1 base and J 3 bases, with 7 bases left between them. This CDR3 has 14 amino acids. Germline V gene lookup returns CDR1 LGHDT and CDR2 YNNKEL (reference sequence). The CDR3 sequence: CASSQGQLGNTIYF. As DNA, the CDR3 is TGTGCCAGCAGCCAAGGACAGCTTGGAAACACCATATATTTT.

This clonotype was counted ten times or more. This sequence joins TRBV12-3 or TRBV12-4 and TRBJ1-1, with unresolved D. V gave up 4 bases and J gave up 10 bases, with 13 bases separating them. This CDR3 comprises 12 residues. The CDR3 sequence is CASSSRTRRAFF. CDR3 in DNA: TGTGCCAGCAGTTCGAGGACTCGGCGAGCTTTCTTT.

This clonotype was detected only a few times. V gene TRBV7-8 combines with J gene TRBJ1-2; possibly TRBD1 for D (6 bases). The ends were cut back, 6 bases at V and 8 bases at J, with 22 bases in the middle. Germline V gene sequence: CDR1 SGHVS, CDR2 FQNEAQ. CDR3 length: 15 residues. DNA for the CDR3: TGTGCCAGCAGACCTACCGCCACAGGGAGGCAGGGCTACACCTTC. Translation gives CASRPTATGRQGYTF.

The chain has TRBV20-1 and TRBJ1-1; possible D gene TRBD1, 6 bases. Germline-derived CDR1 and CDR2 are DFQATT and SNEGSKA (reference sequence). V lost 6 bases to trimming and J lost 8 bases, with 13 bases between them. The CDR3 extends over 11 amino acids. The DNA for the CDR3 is TGCAGTGCCCAGGGGCTCTCCGAAGCTTTCTTT. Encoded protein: CSAQGLSEAFF.

The CDR3 coding sequence is TGCAGTGCAACAGACGGGGGGTCGAATAATTCACCCCTCCACTTT. It translates to CSATDGGSNNSPLHF. J is TRBJ1-6 and V is TRBV20-1, with D possibly being TRBD1 (5 bases). The CDR3 length is 15 residues. Trimming took 6 bases from V and 5 from J, leaving 17 bases between them. CDR1 is DFQATT and CDR2 is SNEGSKA in the germline V gene (reference sequence).

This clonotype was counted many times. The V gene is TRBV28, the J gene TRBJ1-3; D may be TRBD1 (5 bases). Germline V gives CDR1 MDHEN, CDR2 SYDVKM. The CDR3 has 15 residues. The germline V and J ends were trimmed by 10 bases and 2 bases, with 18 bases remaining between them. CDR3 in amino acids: CATSQLGVTGNTIYF. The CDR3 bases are TGTGCCACCTCTCAGTTGGGGGTAACTGGAAACACCATATATTTT.

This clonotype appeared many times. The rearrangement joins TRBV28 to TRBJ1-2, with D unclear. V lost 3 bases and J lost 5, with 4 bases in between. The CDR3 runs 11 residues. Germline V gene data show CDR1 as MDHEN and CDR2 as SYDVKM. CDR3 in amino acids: CASSLAYGYTF. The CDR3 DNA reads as TGTGCCAGCAGTTTGGCGTATGGCTACACCTTC.

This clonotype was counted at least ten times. The CDR3 spells CASSLERGSSYEQYF. In DNA form, the CDR3 reads TGTGCCAGCAGCTTAGAGAGGGGGAGCTCCTACGAGCAGTACTTC. The rearrangement links TRBV7-9 to TRBJ2-7; TRBD1 is a possible D gene (6 bases). V was trimmed by 1 base and J by 0 bases, leaving 10 bases between them. The CDR3 runs to 15 residues. CDR1 and CDR2 from the germline V gene are SEHNR and FQNEAQ (reference sequence).

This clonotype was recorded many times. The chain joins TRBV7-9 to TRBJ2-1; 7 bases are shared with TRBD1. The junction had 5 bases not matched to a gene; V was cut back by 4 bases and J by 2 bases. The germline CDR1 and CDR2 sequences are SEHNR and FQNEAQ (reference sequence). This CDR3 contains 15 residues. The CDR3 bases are TGTGCCAGCAGCTCAGCCGGGACAGCCTACAATGAGCAGTTCTTC. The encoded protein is CASSSAGTAYNEQFF.

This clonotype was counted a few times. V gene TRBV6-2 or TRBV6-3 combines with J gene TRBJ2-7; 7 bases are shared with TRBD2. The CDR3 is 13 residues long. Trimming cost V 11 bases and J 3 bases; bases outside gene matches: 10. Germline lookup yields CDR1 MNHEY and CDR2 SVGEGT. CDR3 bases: TGTGCCTCGAGGCCCGGGAGGAACTACGAGCAGTACTTC. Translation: CASRPGRNYEQYF.

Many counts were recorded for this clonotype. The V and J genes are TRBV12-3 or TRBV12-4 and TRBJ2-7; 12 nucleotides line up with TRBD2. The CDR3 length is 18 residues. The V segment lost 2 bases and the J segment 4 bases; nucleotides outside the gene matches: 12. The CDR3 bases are TGTGCCAGCAGTTTACTAGCGGGAGGGCCTGGGAAACCTTACGAGCAGTACTTC. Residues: CASSLLAGGPGKPYEQYF.

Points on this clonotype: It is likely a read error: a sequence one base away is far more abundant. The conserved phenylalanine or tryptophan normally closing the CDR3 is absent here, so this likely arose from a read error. CDR3 sequence reads: CASGAGAAREQYL. The CDR3 DNA follows: TGTGCCAGCGGCGCAGGGGCTGCAAGGGAGCAGTACCTC. The chain is built from TRBV6-2 or TRBV6-3 and TRBJ2-7; weak D call: TRBD1 (6 bases). The CDR3 runs to 13 residues. The germline V gene has CDR1 MNHEY and CDR2 SVGEGT. Trimming left V 8 bases short and J 7 bases short, with 18 bases between.

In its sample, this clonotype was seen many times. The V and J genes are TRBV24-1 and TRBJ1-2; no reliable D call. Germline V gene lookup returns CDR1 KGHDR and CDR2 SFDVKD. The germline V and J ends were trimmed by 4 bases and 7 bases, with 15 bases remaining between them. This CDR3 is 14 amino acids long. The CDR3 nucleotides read TGTGCCACCAGTGACCCCAGCGAAGGACTTGGCTACACCTTC. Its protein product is CATSDPSEGLGYTF.

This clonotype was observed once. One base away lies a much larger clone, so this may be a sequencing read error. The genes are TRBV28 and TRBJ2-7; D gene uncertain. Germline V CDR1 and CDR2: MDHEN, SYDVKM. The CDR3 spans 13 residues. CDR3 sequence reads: CASSLVSATEQHF. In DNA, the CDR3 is TGTGCCAGCAGTTTAGTTTCAGCAACCGAGCAGCACTTC.

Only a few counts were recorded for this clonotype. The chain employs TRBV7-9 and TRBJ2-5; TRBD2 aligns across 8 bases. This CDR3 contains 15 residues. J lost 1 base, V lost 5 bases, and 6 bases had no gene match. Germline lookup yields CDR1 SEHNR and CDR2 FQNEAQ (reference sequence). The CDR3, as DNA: TGTGCCAGCAGCCCCCAAGCGGGAGTCCAAGAGACCCAGTACTTC. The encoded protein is CASSPQAGVQETQYF.

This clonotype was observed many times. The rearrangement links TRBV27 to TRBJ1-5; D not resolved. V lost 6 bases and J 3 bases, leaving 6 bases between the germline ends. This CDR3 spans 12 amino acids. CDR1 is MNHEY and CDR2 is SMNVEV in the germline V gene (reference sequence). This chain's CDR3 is CASSPINQPQHF. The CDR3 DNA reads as TGTGCCAGCAGCCCGATCAATCAGCCCCAGCATTTT.

The CDR3 here is CSARGLAQLGGYTF. The CDR3 DNA reads TGCAGTGCTCGGGGGCTCGCCCAATTGGGTGGCTACACCTTC. This chain links TRBV20-1 with TRBJ1-2, with D possibly matching TRBD1 (6 bases). V was cut by 5 bases and J by 7 bases, with 20 bases left in between. CDR1 DFQATT and CDR2 SNEGSKA come from the germline V gene (reference sequence). The CDR3 totals 14 residues.

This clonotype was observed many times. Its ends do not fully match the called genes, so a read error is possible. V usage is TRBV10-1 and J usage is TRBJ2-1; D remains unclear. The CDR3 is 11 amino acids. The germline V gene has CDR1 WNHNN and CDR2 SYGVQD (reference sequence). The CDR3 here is CASSAGYEQFF. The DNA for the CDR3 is TGTGCCAGCAGCGCCGGGTATGAGCAGTTCTTC.

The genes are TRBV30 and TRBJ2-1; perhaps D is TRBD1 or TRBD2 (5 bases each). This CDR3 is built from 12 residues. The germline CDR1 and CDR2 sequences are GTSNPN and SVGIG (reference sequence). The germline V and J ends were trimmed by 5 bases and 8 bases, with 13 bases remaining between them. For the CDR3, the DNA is TGTGCCTGGGGGACCCCCTTGGATGAGCAGTTCTTC. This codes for CAWGTPLDEQFF.

The CDR3 loop reads CASSVSGTSGVGGQFF. CDR3 sequence (DNA): TGTGCCAGCAGTGTTTCCGGGACTAGCGGGGTTGGAGGGCAGTTCTTC. The V gene is TRBV6-2 or TRBV6-3, the J gene TRBJ2-1, with TRBD2 matching 13 bases. CDR1 is MNHEY, CDR2 SVGEGT, per germline. V shed 5 bases and J 12 bases; nucleotides not matched to a gene: 13. CDR3 length: 16 amino acids.

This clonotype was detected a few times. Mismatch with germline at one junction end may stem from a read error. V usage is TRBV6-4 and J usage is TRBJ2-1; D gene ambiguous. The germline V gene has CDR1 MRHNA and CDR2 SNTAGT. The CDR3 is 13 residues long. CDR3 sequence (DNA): TGTGCCAGCAGCGACTCGACGGAAACGTTTCTGTTCTTC. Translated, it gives CASSDSTETFLFF.

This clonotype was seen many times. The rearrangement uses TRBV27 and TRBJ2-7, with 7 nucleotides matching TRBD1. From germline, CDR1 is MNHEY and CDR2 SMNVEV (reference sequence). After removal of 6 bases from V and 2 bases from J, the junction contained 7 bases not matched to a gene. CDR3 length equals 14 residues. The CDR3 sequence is CASSRSGTAYEQYF. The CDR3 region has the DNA TGTGCCAGCAGCCGTTCCGGGACAGCCTACGAGCAGTACTTC.